These 14 T cell receptor beta chains were all obtained from the same sample, sequenced in a study of tumor-infiltrating lymphocytes in localized non-small cell lung cancer. Clones were sequenced by immunoSEQ multiplex PCR, and TCRdb holds only the in-frame ones, with some missing. Found here are about 15,000 clones, approximately 79% of them singletons; the top ten hold approximately 6.8%. The specimen sequenced was lung tumor tissue. These receptors originate from a human donor with non-small cell lung cancer.

The J gene is TRBJ2-3, the V gene TRBV27; D remains unclear. This CDR3 comprises 14 residues. Germline values: CDR1 MNHEY, CDR2 SMNVEV (reference sequence). Trimming took off 2 bases at V and 1 base at J, with 7 bases between the two ends. The CDR3 spells CASSLRGGTDTQYF. CDR3 in DNA: TGTGCCAGCAGTTTACGTGGTGGCACAGATACGCAGTATTTT.

This chain connects TRBV30 to TRBJ2-3; 7 nucleotides match TRBD1. CDR3 size: 14 residues. In germline, CDR1 is GTSNPN, CDR2 SVGIG (reference sequence). V lost 8 bases and J lost 2; bases outside the gene matches: 10. The CDR3 sequence: CARGRGTDTDTQYF. CDR3 nucleotide sequence: TGTGCCCGTGGGCGAGGGACAGACACAGATACGCAGTATTTT. Full variable domain (remainder filled in from reference TRBV30 and TRBJ2-3): SQTIHQWPATLVQPVGSPLSLECTVEGTSNPNLYWYRQAAGRGLQLLFYSVGIGQISSEVPQNLSASRPQDRQFILSSKKLLLSDSGFYLCARGRGTDTDTQYFGPGTRLTVL.

The V gene is TRBV7-8, the J gene TRBJ2-7; D gene unclear. Trimming stripped 5 bases from V and 2 bases from J, with 16 bases between. The germline V gene encodes CDR1 SGHVS and CDR2 FQNEAQ. This CDR3 is 15 amino acids long. The CDR3 DNA follows: TGTGCCAGCAGCCCCAATTCCCCGGGTACCTACGAGCAGTACTTC. Translating gives CASSPNSPGTYEQYF.

The rearrangement joins TRBV5-1 to TRBJ2-7; the match to TRBD2 covers 11 bases. The germline V gene has CDR1 SGHRS and CDR2 YFSETQ. There are 15 residues in the CDR3. Losses at the gene ends were 0 bases for V and 2 bases for J; bases not matched to a gene: 1. The CDR3 is CASSLVLAGAYEQYF. The CDR3 region has the DNA TGCGCCAGCAGCTTGGTACTAGCGGGAGCCTACGAGCAGTACTTC. The full variable domain, with the rest looked up from reference TRBV5-1 and TRBJ2-7, is KAGVTQTPRYLIKTRGQQVTLSCSPISGHRSVSWYQQTPGQGLQFLFEYFSETQRNKGNFPGRFSGRQFSNSRSEMNVSTLELGDSALYLCASSLVLAGAYEQYFGPGTRLTVT.

V gene TRBV6-1 combines with J gene TRBJ2-7; 9 bases are shared with TRBD1. Germline V gene data show CDR1 as MNHNS and CDR2 as SASEGT. V trimming: 7 bases; J trimming: 1 base; junction bases outside the gene matches: 8. This CDR3 comprises 15 residues. The CDR3 spells CASTFGTGLSYEQYF. The CDR3 nucleotides are TGTGCCAGCACATTCGGGACAGGGCTTTCCTACGAGCAGTACTTC.

The chain has TRBV18 and TRBJ1-5; D gene unclear. Trimming stripped 5 bases from V and 1 base from J, with 6 bases between. The CDR3 has 13 amino acids. CDR1 is KGHSH, CDR2 LQKENI, per germline. The CDR3 DNA reads TGTGCCAGCTCAATTCAGAGCAATCAGCCCCAGCATTTT. Its translation is CASSIQSNQPQHF.

This rearrangement joins TRBV7-2 to TRBJ2-7; no firm D call. The CDR3 runs 12 residues. V lost 5 bases, J lost 12 bases, and 17 bases lay in between. Germline values: CDR1 SGHTA, CDR2 FQGNSA. The CDR3 loop reads CASSMTYTFPYF. The CDR3 nucleotides are TGTGCCAGCAGCATGACCTACACCTTCCCGTACTTC.

This CDR3 reads CASSGVGGRNGYTF. The CDR3 DNA is TGTGCCAGCAGCGGGGTTGGGGGGCGCAATGGCTACACCTTC. V and J are TRBV6-6 and TRBJ1-2, with D tentatively TRBD1 (6 bases). The V and J ends lost 6 bases and 6 bases respectively, with 17 bases between them. This CDR3 spans 14 amino acids. Germline lookup yields CDR1 MNHNY and CDR2 SVGAGI (reference sequence).

The CDR3 DNA reads TGTGCCAGCAGCTTAGTGGATCGTCCCGGGGAGCAGTTCTTC. Translating gives CASSLVDRPGEQFF. The V gene is TRBV7-9, the J gene TRBJ2-1; D ambiguous. Germline values: CDR1 SEHNR, CDR2 FQNEAQ (reference sequence). V lost 1 base and J 10 bases, leaving 14 bases between the germline ends. CDR3 size: 14 residues.

This chain uses TRBV30 with TRBJ2-1; TRBD2 is a possible D gene (6 bases). The germline CDR1 and CDR2 sequences are GTSNPN and SVGIG (reference sequence). The CDR3 covers 17 residues. V lost 1 base, J lost 1 base, and 17 bases lay in between. CDR3 in amino acids: CAWSGTRDSTSYNEQFF. In DNA, the CDR3 is TGTGCCTGGAGTGGGACCCGGGACTCTACATCCTACAATGAGCAGTTCTTC.

This clone has more than one count but fewer than ten. The chain is built from TRBV9 and TRBJ2-2; D is uncertain. The CDR3 consists of 14 residues. Trimming took off 6 bases at V and 2 bases at J, with 11 bases between the two ends. Per germline, CDR1 SGDLS and CDR2 YYNGEE. The CDR3 sequence is CASTQPGNTGELFF. CDR3 coding DNA: TGTGCCAGCACCCAGCCCGGAAACACCGGGGAGCTGTTTTTT.

V and J are TRBV7-2 and TRBJ1-1, with a weak D call TRBD1 (5 bases). Germline CDR1 is SGHTA and CDR2 is FQGNSA. Trimming removed 0 bases from V and 8 bases from J, with 10 bases in between. This CDR3 has 13 amino acids. CDR3 region: CASSLAGAPEAFF. The CDR3 nucleotides read TGTGCCAGCAGCTTAGCAGGGGCCCCCGAAGCTTTCTTT.

The chain carries TRBV28 and TRBJ1-5; no clear D. In germline, CDR1 is MDHEN, CDR2 SYDVKM. V shed 2 bases and J shed 3 bases, with 11 bases lying between them. The CDR3 extends over 15 amino acids. The CDR3 loop is CASSLVMINNQPQHF. CDR3 DNA: TGTGCCAGCAGTTTAGTGATGATAAACAATCAGCCCCAGCATTTT.

The chain is built from TRBV6-5 and TRBJ1-3, with D maybe TRBD1 (6 bases). There are 15 residues in the CDR3. Trimming removed 4 bases from V and 2 bases from J, with 12 bases in between. CDR1 and CDR2 (germline): MNHEY, SVGAGI. The CDR3 DNA sequence: TGTGCCAGCAGTTCGAGAACAGGGCCTGGAAACACCATATATTTT. Translation gives CASSSRTGPGNTIYF.